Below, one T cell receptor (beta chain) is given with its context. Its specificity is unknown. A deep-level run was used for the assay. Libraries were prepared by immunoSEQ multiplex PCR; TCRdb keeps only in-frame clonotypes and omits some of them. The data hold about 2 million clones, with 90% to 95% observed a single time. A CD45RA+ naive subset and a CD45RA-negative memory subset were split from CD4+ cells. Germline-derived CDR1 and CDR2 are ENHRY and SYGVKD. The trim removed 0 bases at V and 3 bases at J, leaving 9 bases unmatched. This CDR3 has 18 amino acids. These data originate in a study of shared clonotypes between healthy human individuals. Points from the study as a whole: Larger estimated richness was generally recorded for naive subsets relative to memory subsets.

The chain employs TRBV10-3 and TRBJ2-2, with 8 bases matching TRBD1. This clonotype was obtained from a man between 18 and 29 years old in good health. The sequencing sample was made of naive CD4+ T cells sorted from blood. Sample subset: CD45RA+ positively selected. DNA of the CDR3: TGTGCCATCAGTGAGTCTATCCGGGCAGGGGGCTACACCGGGGAGCTGTTTTTT. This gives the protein CAISESIRAGGYTGELFF.